The T cell receptor (beta chain) described here comes from a study of cytomegalovirus exposure and HLA in healthy donors (TCRdb year 2017). For the wider study: According to an earlier analysis of several hundred of the donors, about 170 million T cells yielded approximately 120 million unique TCR beta sequences and less than 300 Gb of sequence data. About 300 gigabases of sequencing data and approximately 91 million unique TCR sequences made up an early release that covered under 750 HLA-typed donors. The genetic ancestry cluster associated with self-reported Caucasian donors included roughly four fifths of the approximately 430 genotyped donors. The study was designed to test whether signatures of past pathogen exposure could be identified by cataloging public T cell receptors. The T cell repertoires of roughly 660 subjects were profiled by immunosequencing and related to cytomegalovirus serostatus. Along with the roughly 710-subject first cohort, a separate validation cohort of around 120 different subjects was used. The study combined high-throughput TCR immunosequencing, statistical association of individual TCRs with disease status, and machine learning to predict cytomegalovirus infection status. To study patterns of TCR occurrence, a later analysis re-analyzed previously published TCR beta repertoires from 500 to 850 donors and added high-resolution HLA genotyping. In the later analysis, no new phenotypic data were used to find candidate immune exposures; instead, reliance was placed on TCR beta sequences and their occurrence across donors. To decide whether each TCR beta V gene segment behaved as functional or pseudogenic, an earlier analysis of 587 of the donors relied on high-throughput TCR beta sequencing. Donor age, sex, ethnicity and CMV serostatus were compiled alongside the repertoire data. A later genetic analysis used genome-wide SNP genotypes for 398 of the 666 donors, treating that subset as a discovery cohort. Every repertoire in the discovery cohort had been generated on one and the same sequencing platform. Both class I and class II loci were covered by HLA typing, at four-digit resolution. The number of donors typed differed by locus, with roughly 629-640 for A, B, C, DRB1 and DQB1, 522 for DQA1, over 600 for DPA1, and approximately 470 for DPB1. Roughly 5 DR-DQ haplotypes were handled as single units for association and clustering, since linkage in the cohort was strong. On average, around 200,000 unique TCR beta nucleotide sequences were sequenced per donor among 398 genotyped donors of the cohort, with roughly 20% of those sequences being non-productive. What the authors observed across the whole study: This cohort had only TCR beta chains sequenced, and the lack of alpha or paired-chain data limited which features could be detected. Most TCR sequences were seen in very few donors, while some public TCRs were found in many individuals. The 87-base-pair reads could not distinguish some IMGT-functional V segments, including TRBV6-2 and TRBV6-3, so those segments were excluded. A cluster of highly shared sequence variants was judged likely to be a technical artifact of the sequencing pipeline. An earlier analysis of around 500 of the donors showed that most TCR beta V segments appeared in productive rearrangements either about 90% or about 30% of the time, which broadly matched IMGT annotations. Seventeen rarely observed V segments, including chromosome 9 orphons, were excluded from the earlier analysis of a few hundred of the donors because counts were too low. A further reported finding was that TCR beta sequences accurately predicted the HLA-A and HLA-B alleles for most subjects in the first cohort. CMV serostatus was the only immune exposure information available for the cohort. A later genetic analysis reported fewer N-insertions in productive TCRs among donors in an Asian-associated ancestry cluster than the roughly 690-donor mean. In a later analysis, HLA-associated TCR beta chains showed more clonal expansion and lower generation probabilities than non-associated chains that were equally common. The classifier was reported to diagnose cytomegalovirus status with high specificity and sensitivity in both the original and validation cohorts. A later analysis associated about 17,000 TCR beta sequences with specific HLA alleles at a false discovery rate of 0.05. V-gene and J-gene trimming of TCR beta chains was associated with a missense DCLRE1C variant in a later genetic analysis, and the association was replicated in an independent cohort. The study listed 164 TCR beta chains as associated with cytomegalovirus. Because HLA typing was missing for some donors at each locus, association tests included only the typed subset. In a later analysis, the rate of TCR association differed among HLA loci, with DRB1 alleles having the most associated TCRs and HLA-C alleles having the fewest. In a later analysis, most CMV-associated TCR beta chains were found to appear HLA-restricted, with HLA associations seemingly driven largely by CMV exposure. Assigning TCR associations to individual alleles was difficult when HLA alleles, especially DR and DQ, strongly co-occurred. The presence/absence analyses assumed that sequencing depth was roughly uniform across donors, and that assumption may not be true. According to the authors, the approach could potentially be generalized to other disease states and immunological phenotypes. Linkage disequilibrium might explain the correlated functional status among segregating V segments, but an unknown experimental factor could not be ruled out. According to a later analysis, parvovirus B19, influenza, CMV and Epstein-Barr virus appeared linked to several top co-occurrence clusters. Three of the identified cytomegalovirus-associated TCR beta chains were confirmed in vitro to be specific for cytomegalovirus antigens.

The cohort comprised around 700 healthy bone marrow donors. All cohort members were sampled while nominally healthy, although unrecorded immune exposures were likely present. The donor tested CMV seronegative, placing the donor among the 300 to 400 seronegative members of the cohort. Each donor provided a peripheral blood sample, and peripheral blood mononuclear cells were used for TCR beta sequencing. Genomic DNA was extracted from the blood cell samples with the Qiagen DNeasy Blood Extraction Kit. About this clone: Its target antigen remains unknown. Per-nucleotide qualities are absent, and no much larger clonotype sits a single base away.

Receptors were amplified or captured by the immunoSEQ multiplex PCR assay. The multiplex PCR relied on a mix of 60 forward primers for TCR Vbeta segments and 13 reverse primers for TCR Jbeta segments. The CDR3 region of rearranged TCR beta genes was amplified from genomic DNA by a multiplex PCR assay. The amplified TCR beta libraries were sequenced on the Illumina HiSeq System as 87-base-pair reads. From the authors' description of their analysis: A later analysis tallied about 77 million unique TCR beta chains across the 666 repertoires, and about 12 million of those chains were shared by two or more donors. To remove PCR and sequencing errors, raw reads were error-corrected and collapsed into unique sequences using a nearest-neighbor algorithm that merged closely related sequences. To assign V, D and J gene segments, CDR3 sequences were aligned to IMGT reference sequences. For a sequence to be retained, at least a six-nucleotide match to both a V gene segment and a J gene segment was required. Rearrangements were classified as productive when the CDR3 lacked stop codons and remained in frame with V and J, and all other rearrangements were classified as non-productive. CDR3 was defined by IMGT convention, running from the second conserved V-encoded cysteine to the conserved J-encoded phenylalanine. The earlier analysis of more than 450 of the donors excluded sequences that lacked an unambiguous match to a single V gene segment. In an earlier analysis of approximately 610 of the donors, V segments were called functional above 56.7% productive rearrangements and were called segregating when the between-donor standard deviation exceeded 5%. A statistical classification framework was built to diagnose cytomegalovirus status from the catalog of TCR beta chain sequences. In a later analysis, V and J genes were assigned by comparing TCR nucleotide sequences against IMGT/GENE-DB human TR gene sequences. In a later analysis, CDR3 sequences and most-parsimonious VDJ recombination scenarios were assigned using the TCRdist pipeline. In a later analysis, each TCR beta chain was defined by its CDR3 amino acid sequence together with its V-gene family, and reads without a unique V-gene family were excluded. In a later analysis, fewer than 600 highly shared, low-generation-probability nucleotide sequences were removed to address suspected cross-contamination and a sequencing artifact. A later analysis calculated a clonal expansion index for each public chain from normalized within-repertoire ranks of inferred template counts. A later analysis computed generation probabilities with a VDJ recombination model fitted to out-of-frame rearrangements, and checked the results against IGoR. A later analysis scored TCR-TCR, TCR-HLA and TCR-CMV co-occurrence with hypergeometric tests, applying a repertoire-size bias correction to TCR pairs. In a later analysis, false discovery rates were estimated by permuting HLA or CMV assignments 20 times. In a later analysis, co-occurring TCRs were grouped using DBSCAN, and TCRdist sequence similarity was added for clustering within HLA-allele-positive subsets. For co-occurrence clustering, repertoires with fewer than 30,000 or more than 120,000 public chains were excluded, along with roughly five repertoires with anomalous nucleotide sharing. TCRdb's version of the immuneACCESS table is confined to in-frame rearrangements and falls short of the full clone set. An unresolved V gene accounts for under half of the shortfall where checked; the remainder is of unknown origin. The DNA was the basis for D and trimming; V, J and clone size are from that table. The table for this sample lists about 180,000 clones; 79% of them were counted only once. Of the sample, approximately 0.7% is held by the ten largest clones.

Spanning cysteine to phenylalanine, the CDR3 consists of 14 amino acids. The only DNA kept is the CDR3, 42 bases in frame from the first base. The germline V gene specifies MDHEN as CDR1 and SYDVKM as CDR2. Germline trimming: 4 bases from V, 6 bases from J; junction bases outside gene matches: 4. The clonotype was recovered from a woman aged 40-49 years in good health and CMV-seronegative. The rearrangement combines TRBV28 with TRBJ1-2; TRBD1 lines up with 11 middle nucleotides. The sample taken for sequencing was PBMCs. The nucleotide sequence is given as TGTGCCAGCAGTTGGGACAGGGGGGTAAATGGCTACACCTTC. Its protein is CASSWDRGVNGYTF.